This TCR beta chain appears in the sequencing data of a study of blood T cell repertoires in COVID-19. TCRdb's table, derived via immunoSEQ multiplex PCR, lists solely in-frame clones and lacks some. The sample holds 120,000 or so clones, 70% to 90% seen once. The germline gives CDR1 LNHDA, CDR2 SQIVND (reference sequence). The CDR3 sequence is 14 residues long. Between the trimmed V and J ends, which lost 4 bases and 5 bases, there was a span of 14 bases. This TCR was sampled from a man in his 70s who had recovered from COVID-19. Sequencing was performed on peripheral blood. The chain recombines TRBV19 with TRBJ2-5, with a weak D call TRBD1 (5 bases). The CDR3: CASSKGRVKETQYF. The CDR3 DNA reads TGTGCCAGTAGTAAGGGCAGGGTAAAGGAGACCCAGTACTTC.